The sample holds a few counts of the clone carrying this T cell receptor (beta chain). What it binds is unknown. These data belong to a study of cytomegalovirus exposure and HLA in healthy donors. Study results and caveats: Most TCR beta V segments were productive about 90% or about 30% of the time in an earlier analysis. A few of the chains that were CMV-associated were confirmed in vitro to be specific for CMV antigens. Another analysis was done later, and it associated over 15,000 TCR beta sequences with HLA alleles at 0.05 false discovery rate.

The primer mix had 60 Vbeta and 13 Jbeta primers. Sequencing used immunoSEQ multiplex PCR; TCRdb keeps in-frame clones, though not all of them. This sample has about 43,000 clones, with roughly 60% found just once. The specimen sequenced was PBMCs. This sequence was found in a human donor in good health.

This CDR3 is CASSHPEHSGNTIYF. The CDR3 region has the DNA TGCGCCAGCAGCCATCCGGAGCACTCTGGAAACACCATATATTTT. The chain carries TRBV4-1 and TRBJ1-3; D unresolved. V lost 3 bases to trimming and J lost 0 bases, with 9 bases between them. Germline V gene sequence: CDR1 MGHRA, CDR2 YSYEKL. CDR3 length: 15 residues.